A single sample gave rise to the 21 T cell receptor beta chains below, sequenced in a study of PD-L1 blockade in urothelial cancer (dated by TCRdb to 2016 to 2017). The time point label, read with the paper, signifies: pretreatment peripheral blood. Receptors were amplified or captured by the immunoSEQ multiplex PCR assay. The clones in this table, taken by TCRdb from immuneACCESS, are in-frame only. Not every clone is retained; where verified, under half of the shortfall comes from an unresolved V gene, and the cause of the rest is unknown. Counted in this sample were fewer than 65,000 clones; 80% to 90% of them appeared once. Of the sample, roughly 2.9% falls within the top ten clones. Here the sequenced sample was PBMCs, taken around atezolizumab (anti-PD-L1) treatment. These receptors were obtained from a man aged 70-80 years with urothelial cancer.

The rearrangement uses TRBV5-1 and TRBJ1-4, with a weak D call TRBD1 (5 bases). This CDR3 is built from 15 residues. Germline V CDR1 and CDR2: SGHRS, YFSETQ. The ends were cut back, 0 bases at V and 5 bases at J, with 11 bases in the middle. As DNA, the CDR3 is TGCGCCAGCAGCTTGGAAGGGGTAGGGAATGAAAAACTGTTTTTT. As protein: CASSLEGVGNEKLFF. Full variable domain (rest looked up from reference TRBV5-1 and TRBJ1-4): KAGVTQTPRYLIKTRGQQVTLSCSPISGHRSVSWYQQTPGQGLQFLFEYFSETQRNKGNFPGRFSGRQFSNSRSEMNVSTLELGDSALYLCASSLEGVGNEKLFFGSGTQLSVL.

The rearrangement links TRBV25-1 to TRBJ2-1, with 8 bases lining up with TRBD2. With V trimmed by 2 bases and J by 7 bases, 4 bases remained unmatched. The CDR3 runs to 14 residues. The germline V gene encodes CDR1 MGHDK and CDR2 SYGVNS. CDR3 region: CASSEGGGWNEQFF. The CDR3 DNA reads as TGTGCCAGCAGTGAAGGCGGGGGGTGGAATGAGCAGTTCTTC. The complete variable domain, with remaining parts taken from reference TRBV25-1 and TRBJ2-1, reads EADIYQTPRYLVIGTGKKITLECSQTMGHDKMYWYQQDPGMELHLIHYSYGVNSTEKGDLSSESTVSRIRTEHFPLTLESARPSHTSQYLCASSEGGGWNEQFFGPGTRLTVL.

V usage is TRBV30 and J usage is TRBJ2-7; D is ambiguous. Germline-derived CDR1 and CDR2 are GTSNPN and SVGIG (reference sequence). The CDR3 totals 12 residues. Deletions cut 0 bases from V and 2 bases from J, with 5 bases between. This CDR3 is CAWSVSAYEQYF. CDR3 bases: TGTGCCTGGAGTGTGAGTGCCTACGAGCAGTACTTC.

The chain employs TRBV6-4 and TRBJ2-2; 7 nucleotides line up with TRBD1. Trimming at V came to 4 bases and at J to 0 bases, leaving 5 bases not matched to a gene. The germline V gene has CDR1 MRHNA and CDR2 SNTAGT. The CDR3 covers 16 residues. The CDR3 DNA is TGTGCCAGCAGTGCCACAGGGGCCCCGAACACCGGGGAGCTGTTTTTT. Its protein is CASSATGAPNTGELFF.

This clone was detected once. V usage is TRBV4-2 and J usage is TRBJ2-1, with D uncertain. CDR1 LGHNA and CDR2 YNFKEQ come from the germline V gene. V gave up 1 base and J gave up 6 bases, with 13 bases separating them. The CDR3 length is 15 residues. CDR3 sequence (DNA): TGTGCCAGCAGCCAAGTCTCGATAGCACGCAATGAGCAGTTCTTC. It specifies CASSQVSIARNEQFF.

The V gene is TRBV2, the J gene TRBJ1-5; 10 bases line up with TRBD1. The junction had 2 bases not matched to a gene; V was cut back by 9 bases and J by 0 bases. Germline V CDR1 and CDR2: SNHLY, FYNNEI. This CDR3 is built from 14 residues. The CDR3 sequence is CASRTGGSNQPQHF. The CDR3 region has the DNA TGTGCCAGTAGGACAGGGGGTAGCAATCAGCCCCAGCATTTT.

The J gene is TRBJ2-7, the V gene TRBV12-2; whether TRBD1, the table's D call, matches the DNA was not checked. TRBV12-2 is a pseudogene locus. There are 16 residues in the CDR3. Here the CDR3 reads CASRSPFETGVNEQYF. The CDR3 bases are TGTGCAAGTCGCTCCCCCTTTGAGACAGGGGTCAACGAGCAGTACTTC.

This rearrangement joins TRBV6-6 to TRBJ1-5, with D unclear. Trimming took 3 bases from V and 2 from J, leaving 11 bases between them. The CDR3 contains 15 residues. Germline CDR1 is MNHNY and CDR2 is SVGAGI (reference sequence). CDR3 nucleotide sequence: TGTGCCAGCAGTTATAGGTCGGAGGGCAATCAGCCCCAGCATTTT. The encoded protein is CASSYRSEGNQPQHF.

The gene calls are TRBV28 and TRBJ1-5, with D perhaps matching TRBD1 (5 bases). The V end was cut by 6 bases, the J end by 4 bases, with 13 bases between. The CDR3 has 14 residues. Per the germline V gene, CDR1 is MDHEN and CDR2 is SYDVKM. The CDR3 spells CASSRTRWNQPQHF. The CDR3 bases are TGTGCCAGCAGCCGGACAAGGTGGAATCAGCCCCAGCATTTT.

The V and J genes are TRBV6-5 and TRBJ1-3; no clear D gene. Germline V gene sequence: CDR1 MNHEY, CDR2 SVGAGI. Deletions cut 6 bases from V and 2 bases from J, with 14 bases between. This CDR3 contains 15 residues. The CDR3 coding sequence is TGTGCCAGCAGCAGCGTTGGTTGGCCTGGAAACACCATATATTTT. Protein product: CASSSVGWPGNTIYF.

V gene TRBV18 combines with J gene TRBJ2-7, with D unresolved. Germline CDR1 KGHSH, CDR2 LQKENI. The CDR3 spans 12 residues. Trimming took off 5 bases at V and 0 bases at J, with 5 bases between the two ends. The CDR3 bases are TGTGCCAGCTCAACTGGCTCCTACGAGCAGTACTTC. Amino acid sequence: CASSTGSYEQYF.

This CDR3 is CSAPGETQYF. CDR3 nucleotides: TGCAGTGCCCCCGGGGAGACCCAGTACTTC. V usage is TRBV20-1 and J usage is TRBJ2-5, with D unclear. The CDR3 runs 10 residues. V dropped 6 bases and J dropped 5 bases, with 7 bases sitting between them. The germline V gene has CDR1 DFQATT and CDR2 SNEGSKA (reference sequence).

This CDR3 reads CASSLADSVNQPQHF. The CDR3 coding sequence is TGTGCCAGCAGCTTAGCCGACAGCGTCAATCAGCCCCAGCATTTT. The chain links TRBV7-2 to TRBJ1-5, with D tentatively TRBD1 (5 bases). The CDR3 is 15 residues long. V shed 0 bases and J shed 3 bases, with 9 bases lying between them. From germline, CDR1 is SGHTA and CDR2 FQGNSA.

This rearrangement joins TRBV19 to TRBJ1-1; D possibly corresponds to TRBD1 (5 bases). V was trimmed by 6 bases and J by 0 bases, leaving 8 bases between them. This CDR3 has 13 residues. The germline V gene has CDR1 LNHDA and CDR2 SQIVND (reference sequence). The CDR3 is CASSSTVNTEAFF. For the CDR3, the DNA is TGTGCCAGTAGCTCGACAGTGAACACTGAAGCTTTCTTT.

The V and J genes are TRBV18 and TRBJ2-2; maybe TRBD1 (6 bases). There are 15 residues in the CDR3. Trimming pared 2 bases from V and 7 bases from J, leaving 14 bases between. From germline, CDR1 is KGHSH and CDR2 LQKENI. The CDR3 is CASSPITTGGGELFF. The DNA for the CDR3 is TGTGCCAGCTCACCAATAACGACAGGCGGCGGGGAGCTGTTTTTT.

This chain uses TRBV30 with TRBJ2-7; tentative D call: TRBD1 (6 bases). Trimming took 4 bases from V and 4 from J, leaving 17 bases between them. There are 14 residues in the CDR3. From germline, CDR1 is GTSNPN and CDR2 SVGIG (reference sequence). The CDR3 spells CAWKNADRGYEQYF. In DNA, the CDR3 is TGTGCCTGGAAGAATGCGGACAGAGGGTACGAGCAGTACTTC.

This chain joins TRBV6-5 and TRBJ2-7; the D gene is possibly TRBD2 (5 bases). CDR3 length: 12 amino acids. The germline V gene encodes CDR1 MNHEY and CDR2 SVGAGI. V was cut by 5 bases and J by 4 bases, with 9 bases left in between. CDR3 loop: CASSPPGYEQYF. The CDR3 DNA reads as TGTGCCAGCAGTCCGCCGGGGTACGAGCAGTACTTC.

The chain recombines TRBV27 with TRBJ2-7, with 11 positions matching TRBD2. The CDR3 covers 21 residues. From germline, CDR1 is MNHEY and CDR2 SMNVEV (reference sequence). V lost 2 bases and J lost 2; bases outside the gene matches: 20. The CDR3 nucleotides are TGTGCCAGCAGTTTAGGTAGTGTAGCGGGAGGGCTCATCGCCCCCCCCTACGAGCAGTACTTC. Encoded protein: CASSLGSVAGGLIAPPYEQYF.

The rearrangement uses TRBV5-1 and TRBJ1-1; 7 bases align to TRBD1. Trimming took 3 bases from V and 1 from J; bases not matched to a gene: 6. The CDR3 is made up of 15 amino acids. Germline V gene data show CDR1 as SGHRS and CDR2 as YFSETQ. CDR3 DNA sequence: TGCGCCAGCAGCTCGGGGACAGCCGGGAACACTGAAGCTTTCTTT. It yields the protein CASSSGTAGNTEAFF.

The rearrangement uses TRBV29-1 and TRBJ2-7; possible D gene TRBD2, 6 bases. V lost 1 base and J lost 0, with 10 bases in between. Per germline, CDR1 SQVTM and CDR2 ANQGSEA. The CDR3 spans 14 residues. The DNA of the CDR3 is TGCAGCGTTGAAGGGGGGACTCACTCCTACGAGCAGTACTTC. Translating gives CSVEGGTHSYEQYF.

V usage is TRBV15 and J usage is TRBJ1-1; D is unclear. Per the germline V gene, CDR1 is LNHNV and CDR2 is YYDKDF (reference sequence). V dropped 0 bases and J dropped 6 bases, with 14 bases sitting between them. This CDR3 region has 15 residues. The CDR3 DNA reads TGTGCCACCAGCAGAGAGGTCCGCCGCGGCGCTGAAGCTTTCTTT. Translating it yields CATSREVRRGAEAFF.